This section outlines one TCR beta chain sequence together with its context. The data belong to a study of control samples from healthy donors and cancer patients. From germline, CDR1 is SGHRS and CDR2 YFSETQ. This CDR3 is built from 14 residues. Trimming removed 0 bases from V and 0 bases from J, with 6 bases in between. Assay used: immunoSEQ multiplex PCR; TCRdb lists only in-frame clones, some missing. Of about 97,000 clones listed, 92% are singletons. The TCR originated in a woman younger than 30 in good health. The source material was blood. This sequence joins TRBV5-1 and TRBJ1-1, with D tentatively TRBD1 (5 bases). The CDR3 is CASSLGTLNTEAFF. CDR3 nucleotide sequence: TGCGCCAGCAGCTTGGGGACATTGAACACTGAAGCTTTCTTT.